The TCR beta chain described here comes from a study of human T cells and chemical hapten exposure. Across the study: Diphenylcyclopropenone was administered weekly to the scalp of patients throughout the roughly 24-week study. Per-sample variation in TCR yield stemmed mainly from small pooled library volume differences. Study results and limitations: There were significantly more large CDR3 similarity clusters among expanded TCRs than among controls.

Per germline, CDR1 GTSNPN and CDR2 SVGIG (reference sequence). V lost 4 bases and J 2 bases, leaving 18 bases between the germline ends. There are 16 residues in the CDR3. Documented time point: patch test 1, 2 weeks after DPC sensitization. Treatment of the sample: therapeutic diphenylcyclopropenone sensitization with weekly scalp DPC. TCRdb analysed the RACE reads with MiXCR anew, one entry per CDR3 protein. The sample lists about 380,000 distinct CDR3 sequences, roughly 4.8% occurring once. This clonotype was counted ten times or more. The target antigen is unknown. This chain uses TRBV30 with TRBJ2-1; D may be TRBD1 or TRBD2 (5 bases each). The receptor's source is a woman aged 50 to 60 with alopecia areata. Some clones in this sample may be carry-over from other donors' samples. Sequences were derived from whole blood, sampled in connection with sensitization to the hapten diphenylcyclopropenone (DPC). The chain's CDR3 is CAWTPPGQGTYNEQFF. Here the CDR3 DNA reads TGTGCCTGGACCCCCCCGGGGCAGGGAACCTACAATGAGCAGTTCTTC.